A single sample gave rise to the 21 T cell receptor beta chains below, sequenced in a study of blood T cell repertoires in COVID-19. TCRdb's copy holds only in-frame clones and misses some; the assay was immunoSEQ multiplex PCR. The table has over 70,000 clones, approximately 80% seen once. The source material was peripheral blood. The receptor set was obtained from a man between 65 and 85 years old with COVID-19, enrolled during active disease.

This clone is medium-sized within its sample. The chain has TRBV7-2 and TRBJ2-5; D gene ambiguous. V lost 4 bases and J lost 4, with 10 bases in between. CDR3 length equals 13 residues. Germline assignment: CDR1 SGHTA and CDR2 FQGNSA. Written as DNA, the CDR3 is TGTGCCAGCAGCTACACTTCGGGAGAGACCCAGTACTTC. Its protein is CASSYTSGETQYF.

The chain uses TRBV24-1 and TRBJ2-5; D possibly corresponds to TRBD2 (6 bases). V was trimmed by 2 bases and J by 4 bases, leaving 13 bases between them. Germline V gives CDR1 KGHDR, CDR2 SFDVKD. CDR3 length equals 15 residues. In DNA form, the CDR3 reads TGTGCCACCAGTGATTCGGGGGAGGTCGGAGAGACCCAGTACTTC. This translates into CATSDSGEVGETQYF.

The V and J genes are TRBV30 and TRBJ1-2; TRBD1 might be the D (6 bases). CDR1 GTSNPN and CDR2 SVGIG come from the germline V gene (reference sequence). The CDR3 runs to 15 residues. V was shortened by 5 bases and J by 0 bases, with 16 bases between the two germline ends. CDR3 region: CAWGTGQPANYGYTF. In DNA form, the CDR3 reads TGTGCCTGGGGAACCGGACAGCCTGCTAACTATGGCTACACCTTC.

The J gene is TRBJ1-3, the V gene TRBV11-2; D is perhaps TRBD1 (5 bases). Deletions cut 9 bases from V and 0 bases from J, with 12 bases between. From germline, CDR1 is SGHAT and CDR2 FQNNGV. The CDR3 is 14 residues long. CDR3 coding DNA: TGTGCCAGTGGGGACTCTTCCTCTGGAAACACCATATATTTT. The encoded protein is CASGDSSSGNTIYF. Supplemented by reference TRBV11-2 and TRBJ1-3, the full variable domain reads EAGVAQSPRYKIIEKRQSVAFWCNPISGHATLYWYQQILGQGPKLLIQFQNNGVVDDSQLPKDRFSAERLKGVDSTLKIQPAKLEDSAVYLCASGDSSSGNTIYFGEGSWLTVV.

The chain carries TRBV10-3 and TRBJ2-2; TRBD1 aligns across 9 bases. This CDR3 has 17 amino acids. Germline V gene data show CDR1 as ENHRY and CDR2 as SYGVKD. Germline trimming cut 6 bases from V and 5 bases from J; bases unmatched to any gene: 13. CDR3 nucleotides: TGTGCCATCAGCTCAAGTTTAGGGACAGGGCGGACCGGGGAGCTGTTTTTT. It codes for CAISSSLGTGRTGELFF.

This clone occurred once. This rearrangement joins TRBV30 to TRBJ1-5, with 7 bases aligning to TRBD1. Germline-derived CDR1 and CDR2 are GTSNPN and SVGIG (reference sequence). The CDR3 length is 13 residues. The ends lost 5 bases at V and 8 bases at J; junction bases unmatched: 9. The CDR3 DNA reads TGTGCCTGGGGGCTAACAGGGGTTAAGCCCCAGCATTTT. Translated: CAWGLTGVKPQHF.

The chain joins TRBV2 to TRBJ2-1; D not certain. CDR3 length: 11 residues. V lost 8 bases and J 8 bases, leaving 10 bases between the germline ends. Germline V CDR1 and CDR2: SNHLY, FYNNEI. CDR3 loop: CASSKLDEQFF. CDR3 nucleotides: TGTGCCAGCTCGAAACTGGATGAGCAGTTCTTC.

This clone was recorded many times. This chain connects TRBV27 to TRBJ2-1, with 7 bases aligning to TRBD2. Trimming cost V 6 bases and J 4 bases; bases outside gene matches: 12. Germline CDR1 is MNHEY and CDR2 is SMNVEV (reference sequence). The CDR3 is 16 amino acids. The CDR3 DNA reads as TGTGCCAGCAGCCCCGTAGGTGGCGGGAGTTACAATGAGCAGTTCTTC. It specifies CASSPVGGGSYNEQFF.

V usage is TRBV29-1 and J usage is TRBJ2-2; D might be TRBD1 (6 bases). This CDR3 is built from 12 residues. Trimming shortened V by 2 bases and J by 6 bases, and 7 bases separated the two germline ends. Germline lookup yields CDR1 SQVTM and CDR2 ANQGSEA. Here the CDR3 reads CSVERGSGELFF. CDR3 nucleotides: TGCAGCGTTGAAAGGGGGTCCGGGGAGCTGTTTTTT.

The chain carries TRBV7-2 and TRBJ2-2, with D possibly matching TRBD1 (6 bases). V shed 5 bases and J shed 1 base, with 11 bases lying between them. The CDR3 is made up of 15 amino acids. CDR1 is SGHTA and CDR2 is FQGNSA in the germline V gene. In DNA form, the CDR3 reads TGTGCCAGCAGCCAAAAGGGACAGAACACCGGGGAGCTGTTTTTT. Protein product: CASSQKGQNTGELFF.

This rearrangement joins TRBV6-4 to TRBJ2-2, with D unresolved. V shed 0 bases and J shed 1 base, with 6 bases lying between them. The CDR3 is 15 amino acids. Looked up from germline, CDR1 is MRHNA and CDR2 is SNTAGT. The CDR3 protein is CASSDSHWNTGELFF. The CDR3 DNA reads TGTGCCAGCAGTGACTCGCACTGGAACACCGGGGAGCTGTTTTTT.

The chain is built from TRBV6-6 and TRBJ1-5; TRBD1 might be the D (6 bases). This CDR3 comprises 15 residues. V lost 7 bases to trimming and J lost 5 bases, with 18 bases between them. From germline, CDR1 is MNHNY and CDR2 SVGAGI (reference sequence). CDR3 coding DNA: TGTGCCAGCACCCCTCTGGCAGGGGAATATCAGCCCCAGCATTTT. Translated: CASTPLAGEYQPQHF.

A few counts support this clone. This chain joins TRBV19 and TRBJ2-7; 11 nucleotides align to TRBD1. Losses at the gene ends were 9 bases for V and 3 bases for J; bases not matched to a gene: 1. Germline V lookup: CDR1 LNHDA, CDR2 SQIVND (reference sequence). The CDR3 totals 12 residues. CDR3 sequence reads: CASGTGGYEQYF. The CDR3 region has the DNA TGTGCCAGCGGGACAGGGGGCTACGAGCAGTACTTC.

The chain carries TRBV19 and TRBJ2-1; 7 bases fit TRBD1. The V segment lost 2 bases and the J segment 7 bases; nucleotides outside the gene matches: 2. The length of the CDR3 is 13 residues. Germline V gene data show CDR1 as LNHDA and CDR2 as SQIVND (reference sequence). DNA for the CDR3: TGTGCCAGTAGTATAAGACAGGGAAATGAGCAGTTCTTC. Protein: CASSIRQGNEQFF.

V usage is TRBV7-9 and J usage is TRBJ2-1; 7 bases line up with TRBD2. Germline CDR1 SEHNR, CDR2 FQNEAQ (reference sequence). V gave up 5 bases and J gave up 2 bases; unmatched junction bases: 6. The CDR3 runs to 15 residues. CDR3 protein: CASSRGGSAYNEQFF. The DNA of the CDR3 is TGTGCCAGCAGCCGCGGGGGATCGGCCTACAATGAGCAGTTCTTC.

This sequence joins TRBV6-5 and TRBJ1-2; TRBD1 matches at 7 bases. The CDR3 has 12 residues. From germline, CDR1 is MNHEY and CDR2 SVGAGI. V trimming: 5 bases; J trimming: 7 bases; junction bases outside the gene matches: 4. The CDR3 nucleotides are TGTGCCAGCAGTACGGGACAGCTTGGCTACACCTTC. Encoded protein: CASSTGQLGYTF.

The chain has TRBV28 and TRBJ2-3; 7 positions match TRBD2. The V gene end was trimmed by 2 bases and the J gene end by 3 bases; junction bases not matched to a gene: 5. CDR3 size: 15 residues. Germline assignment: CDR1 MDHEN and CDR2 SYDVKM. Written as DNA, the CDR3 is TGTGCCAGCAGTTTAATCGCTAGCGGTACAGATACGCAGTATTTT. Translating it yields CASSLIASGTDTQYF.

This clone was seen only a few times. The V gene is TRBV6-2 or TRBV6-3, the J gene TRBJ1-5; TRBD1 aligns across 7 bases. The CDR3 totals 15 residues. Trimming at V came to 1 base and at J to 7 bases, leaving 7 bases not matched to a gene. Per the germline V gene, CDR1 is MNHEY and CDR2 is SVGEGT. CDR3 coding DNA: TGTGCCAGCAGTTACTTAGACAGGGCAGGCCAGCCCCAGCATTTT. This translates into CASSYLDRAGQPQHF.

The sample holds a few counts of this clone. The chain is built from TRBV7-9 and TRBJ1-5; D unclear. The germline CDR1 and CDR2 sequences are SEHNR and FQNEAQ (reference sequence). The V gene lost 1 base and the J gene lost 5 bases, with 6 bases spanning the gap. The CDR3 is made up of 13 amino acids. The DNA for the CDR3 is TGTGCCAGCAGCTTAGGTGCAGATCAGCCCCAGCATTTT. Protein sequence: CASSLGADQPQHF. The variable domain in full, completed from reference TRBV7-9 and TRBJ1-5, reads DTGVSQNPRHKITKRGQNVTFRCDPISEHNRLYWYRQTLGQGPEFLTYFQNEAQLEKSRLLSDRFSAERPKGSFSTLEIQRTEQGDSAMYLCASSLGADQPQHFGDGTRLSIL.

J is TRBJ1-5 and V is TRBV5-6; D not certain. This CDR3 region has 15 residues. Germline CDR1 and CDR2: SGHDT and YYEEEE. Trimming stripped 1 base from V and 4 bases from J, with 12 bases between. The CDR3 protein is CASSLFWGANQPQHF. The CDR3 DNA is TGTGCCAGCAGCTTGTTTTGGGGAGCGAATCAGCCCCAGCATTTT. Complete variable domain (other parts from reference TRBV5-6 and TRBJ1-5): DAGVTQSPTHLIKTRGQQVTLRCSPKSGHDTVSWYQQALGQGPQFIFQYYEEEERQRGNFPDRFSGHQFPNYSSELNVNALLLGDSALYLCASSLFWGANQPQHFGDGTRLSIL.

This clone was picked up a small number of times. This sequence joins TRBV6-5 and TRBJ1-4, with 10 bases fitting TRBD1. V lost 0 bases to trimming and J lost 8 bases; unmatched junction nucleotides: 6. This CDR3 is built from 16 residues. Germline-derived CDR1 and CDR2 are MNHEY and SVGAGI. The CDR3 nucleotides are TGTGCCAGCAGTTACTCCTCCGGGACAGGGGACGAAAAACTGTTTTTT. As protein: CASSYSSGTGDEKLFF.